The entry below describes one T cell receptor (beta chain). These data belong to a study of blood T cell repertoires in COVID-19. Overall study context: The United States, Italy and Spain supplied acute and convalescent COVID-19 samples.

V gave up 6 bases and J gave up 0 bases; unmatched junction bases: 3. This CDR3 contains 15 residues. Germline CDR1 and CDR2: SNHLY and FYNNEI. Original processing notes: It was from reference gene primer amplification that nucleated cell counts were estimated. Profiling relied on immunoSEQ multiplex PCR, and the TCRdb table lists in-frame clones only, not all of them. V, J and clone size reflect that table, while D and trimming were determined from the DNA. This sample has some 220,000 clones; 80% to 90% occur once, and the top ten carry more than 4.5%. The receptor was isolated from a woman aged 55 to 70 who had recovered from COVID-19. The rearrangement joins TRBV2 to TRBJ1-5; 9 bases agree with TRBD1. The sequenced sample was peripheral blood. The CDR3, as DNA: TGTGCCAGCAGGAGGGACAGGGTTAGCAATCAGCCCCAGCATTTT. Protein product: CASRRDRVSNQPQHF.